This T cell receptor beta chain was found in a study of graft-versus-host responses after intestinal transplantation (dated by TCRdb to the early 2020s). Context from the whole study: The transplants that recipients got were multivisceral, liver-intestinal, or isolated intestinal. Rather than being sequenced by the commercial service, samples from three later patients were sequenced in-house on an Illumina MiSeq and processed with MiXCR. The cohort enrolled around 23 intestinal transplant recipients including one retransplant, and 3 patients lacking pretransplant specimens were excluded. Donor T cell macrochimerism was defined as a peak of at least 4% donor T cells among recipient peripheral blood mononuclear cells. Alloreactive clones were identified by sequencing pre-transplant mixed lymphocyte reaction products and comparing these products with unstimulated pre-transplant donor and recipient T cells. After intestinal transplantation, graft-versus-host and host-versus-graft alloreactive T cell clones in the graft, circulation and bone marrow were tracked using bulk TCR-beta CDR3 sequencing. Every recipient was given anti-thymocyte globulin induction, followed by about three years of maintenance tacrolimus and steroids.

In regard to this clone: No antigen is known for it. No base quality values were provided; no much bigger clone lies one nucleotide off.

What the time point label conveys for this sample: cells obtained before transplantation from donor or recipient. CD3+CD4+ and CD3+CD8+ populations were FACS-sorted from unstimulated pre-transplant donor and recipient cells taken from spleen or lymph nodes. General study outcomes and caveats: Early after transplant, declines in HvG clones were associated with peak levels of circulating GvH clones. The conclusions were limited by the relatively low number and heterogeneity of the intestinal transplant patients. High GvH to HvG T cell clonal ratios were observed in the allografts of patients with donor T cell macrochimerism. GvH clones were detected in recipient bone marrow, and some appeared earlier in ileal mucosa or blood, consistent with an intestinal mucosal origin.

Measured from the cysteine to the phenylalanine, the CDR3 is 13 residues long. Only the CDR3 DNA stays, 39 bases, in frame from base 1. CDR1 and CDR2, looked up from the germline V gene, are SGHAT and FQNNGV. Trimming takes 6 bases off V and 5 bases off J; junction bases not matched to a gene: 7. The library relied on the immunoSEQ multiplex PCR assay. In most patients, genomic DNA was isolated using the Qiagen DNeasy Blood and Tissue Kit and sent frozen to Adaptive Biotechnologies for TCR sequencing. For most patients, genomic DNA was subjected to high-throughput TCR-beta CDR3 sequencing by Adaptive Biotechnologies. The paper's processing steps were these. Adaptive's ImmunoSEQ software supplied the TCR sequencing data for 15 to 20 patients, while MiXCR and VDJtools were used to process three other patients. CD4 versus CD8 sorting errors were corrected by removing sequences found in both subsets at a frequency ratio below 5:1. CDR3 nucleotide sequences shared between donor and recipient were removed because their origin could not be assigned. Alloreactive clones required at least 2-fold expansion over unstimulated cells and minimum CFSE-low frequency of 0.002% (template counts) or 0.001% (read counts). A clone was considered mappable if detected in the sequenced pre-transplant spleen, lymph node, or MLR CFSE-low populations of the donor or recipient. Cumulative frequency of alloreactive clones was calculated as a percentage of all sequences weighted by copy number. In TCRdb, the immuneACCESS table is reduced to in-frame sequences with V and J assigned. These tables do not hold every clone; where another copy was compared, an unresolved V gene accounts for under half, and the others remain unexplained. V and J calls and clone size follow that table, whereas D and trimming were derived from the DNA. The sample has approximately 90,000 clones on record, 90% to 95% of them singletons. Of the sample, roughly 6% is held by the ten largest clones.

Recombination connected TRBV11-2 to TRBJ2-7, with 7 bases matching TRBD2. The source of this sequence is a human donor who received an intestinal transplant. Sequenced material: unstimulated CD8+ T cells sorted from spleen or lymph node cells, taken before intestinal transplant. The CDR3 reads as follows: CASRPWGGDEQYF. The nucleotide sequence is given as TGTGCCAGCAGGCCCTGGGGGGGGGACGAGCAGTACTTC.